This TCR beta chain was found in a study of blood T cells in healthy people across ages. The table lists this clonotype with many counts. PCR was performed a second time for about 6 to 11 cycles using a sample-barcoded 5' primer and a J-beta primer mix. TCRdb processed the 5' RACE reads anew with MiXCR; each CDR3 protein has one entry. This sample has over a million distinct CDR3 sequences; approximately 42% occur once, and the top ten carry less than 8%. Trimming removed 7 bases from V and 7 bases from J, with 20 bases in between. Germline loops: CDR1 SQVTM, CDR2 ANQGSEA. This CDR3 is built from 13 residues.

V usage is TRBV29-1 and J usage is TRBJ2-7; no clear D gene. Sequenced: blood. The receptor was derived from a woman aged 18-30 years in good health. The CDR3 sequence: CSASIDTEGEQYF. CDR3 nucleotides: TGCAGCGCCTCAATCGACACCGAAGGGGAGCAGTACTTC.